The sequence of this T cell receptor (beta chain) was determined in a study of shared clonotypes between healthy human individuals. For the study at large: Each donor contributed plates that comprised three CD4 naive, three CD4 memory, two CD8 naive and one CD8 memory.

Positively selected for CCR7, the CD45RO-negative cells used as naive CD8 cells excluded terminally differentiated effector memory CD45RA+ cells. The CDR3 covers 16 residues. J gave up 2 bases and V 1 base, and 3 bases lay outside the gene matches. Per the germline V gene, CDR1 is SGHTA and CDR2 is FQGNSA. Data came from immunoSEQ multiplex PCR; TCRdb stores just in-frame clones and leaves some out. Here the sample spans roughly 2,000,000 clones, less than 95% being singletons. The TCR comes from a man aged 18 to 30 in good health. The specimen was naive CD8+ T cells sorted from blood. This chain joins TRBV7-2 and TRBJ2-3; 10 nucleotides align to TRBD2. CDR3 coding DNA: TGTGCCAGCAGCTTAGAGCGGGGGGGCAACACAGATACGCAGTATTTT. This sequence encodes CASSLERGGNTDTQYF.